A selection of T cell receptor beta chains follows, all from one sample in a study of technical replicates of blood from a handful of donors. Clones were read by immunoSEQ multiplex PCR, and TCRdb kept only the in-frame ones, dropping some. Of tens of thousands of clones in the sample, approximately 94% were seen once. Sample: T cells isolated from PBMCs. The receptor source for this set is a human donor in good health. CDR3s include the opening cysteine and the closing phenylalanine or tryptophan. Fields, in order: clone size, D gene, V gene, J gene, CDR3 DNA, CDR3 protein. A D gene is named only where the DNA matches it firmly. Only part of the rows carry a size: once, few, many, or a class if the clone is expanded.

clone size: once; D gene: NA; V gene: TRBV5-1; J gene: TRBJ2-7; CDR3 DNA: TGCGCCAGCAGCTCTGGTCGGAGACAGGTATTACCCTACGAGCAGTACTTC; CDR3 protein: CASSSGRRQVLPYEQYF
clone size: NA; D gene: NA; V gene: TRBV27; J gene: TRBJ1-5; CDR3 DNA: TGTGCCAGCAGGAGACAGGCAGATCAGCCCCAGCATTTT; CDR3 protein: CASRRQADQPQHF
clone size: NA; D gene: TRBD2; V gene: TRBV19; J gene: TRBJ2-7; CDR3 DNA: TGTGCCAGTAGTATAATAGCGGGGAATAACTACGAGCAGTACTTC; CDR3 protein: CASSIIAGNNYEQYF
clone size: NA; D gene: NA; V gene: TRBV4-1; J gene: TRBJ1-5; CDR3 DNA: TGCGCCAGCAGCCAAGACAGGGGTCAGCCCCAGCATTTT; CDR3 protein: CASSQDRGQPQHF
clone size: NA; D gene: TRBD2; V gene: TRBV11-1; J gene: TRBJ2-1; CDR3 DNA: TGTGCCAGCAGCTCCGCTAGCGGGGGGATCAGAAATGAGCAGTTCTTC; CDR3 protein: CASSSASGGIRNEQFF
clone size: NA; D gene: NA; V gene: TRBV7-9; J gene: TRBJ1-2; CDR3 DNA: TGTGCCAGCAGCTCCCCCCAGGCTACTAACTATGGCTACACCTTC; CDR3 protein: CASSSPQATNYGYTF
clone size: NA; D gene: TRBD1; V gene: TRBV7-9; J gene: TRBJ2-1; CDR3 DNA: TGTGCCAGCAGCCCTCCCGAGACAGGGGTGAATGAGCAGTTCTTC; CDR3 protein: CASSPPETGVNEQFF
clone size: NA; D gene: NA; V gene: TRBV11-2; J gene: TRBJ1-1; CDR3 DNA: TGTGCCAGCAGGTTCCCGGGACAGAACACTGAAGCTTTCTTT; CDR3 protein: CASRFPGQNTEAFF
clone size: NA; D gene: TRBD2; V gene: TRBV28; J gene: TRBJ2-1; CDR3 DNA: TGTGCCAGCAGTTTTGAACTAGCGGGAGACGACGAGCAGTTCTTC; CDR3 protein: CASSFELAGDDEQFF
clone size: NA; D gene: TRBD2; V gene: TRBV13; J gene: TRBJ2-7; CDR3 DNA: TGTGCCAGCAGCTTAGTAGGAGCGGGAGGGCTCCACGAGCAGTACTTC; CDR3 protein: CASSLVGAGGLHEQYF
clone size: NA; D gene: TRBD2; V gene: TRBV7-9; J gene: TRBJ2-1; CDR3 DNA: TGTGCCAGCAGCCGAGATAGCGGGGGGGCAAACAATGAGCAGTTCTTC; CDR3 protein: CASSRDSGGANNEQFF
clone size: NA; D gene: TRBD1; V gene: TRBV7-2; J gene: TRBJ1-5; CDR3 DNA: TGTGCCAGCAGCTTCGGCCGGGACAGGCTAGAAGATCAGCCCCAGCATTTT; CDR3 protein: CASSFGRDRLEDQPQHF
clone size: NA; D gene: NA; V gene: TRBV28; J gene: TRBJ2-7; CDR3 DNA: TGTGCCAGCAGTTTTCGCGGGGCCCGCTCCGATAGAGAGCAGTACTTC; CDR3 protein: CASSFRGARSDREQYF
clone size: NA; D gene: NA; V gene: TRBV5-4; J gene: TRBJ2-2; CDR3 DNA: TGTGCCAGCAGCAATCAATACGGGATTAACACCGGGGAGCTGTTTTTT; CDR3 protein: CASSNQYGINTGELFF
clone size: NA; D gene: NA; V gene: TRBV5-4; J gene: TRBJ2-5; CDR3 DNA: TGTGCCAGCAGCACCAAAACCTACTTGGAGACCCAGTACTTC; CDR3 protein: CASSTKTYLETQYF
clone size: few; D gene: NA; V gene: TRBV5-1; J gene: TRBJ1-1; CDR3 DNA: TGCGCCAGCAGCTTGATTGGGGCGAACACTGAAGCTTTCTTT; CDR3 protein: CASSLIGANTEAFF
clone size: NA; D gene: TRBD1; V gene: TRBV2; J gene: TRBJ2-3; CDR3 DNA: TGTGCCAGCAGTTCGTGGGACAGGGGGCCGTATACGCAGTATTTT; CDR3 protein: CASSSWDRGPYTQYF
clone size: NA; D gene: NA; V gene: TRBV10-3; J gene: TRBJ1-1; CDR3 DNA: TGTGCCATCAGTTACGACCAGGGCAGCACTGAAGCTTTCTTT; CDR3 protein: CAISYDQGSTEAFF
clone size: NA; D gene: NA; V gene: TRBV19; J gene: TRBJ2-6; CDR3 DNA: TGTGCCAGTAGTGCCGGGCCAGGGGAAGCTGGGGCCAACGTCCTGACTTTC; CDR3 protein: CASSAGPGEAGANVLTF
clone size: NA; D gene: TRBD1; V gene: TRBV11-2; J gene: TRBJ1-1; CDR3 DNA: TGTGCCAGCAGCCTCCGCCGGGACAGTGAAGCTTTCTTT; CDR3 protein: CASSLRRDSEAFF
clone size: NA; D gene: TRBD2; V gene: TRBV2; J gene: TRBJ2-5; CDR3 DNA: TGTGCCAGCACCGTTAGCGGGAGGGCCGGAGAGACCCAGTACTTC; CDR3 protein: CASTVSGRAGETQYF
clone size: NA; D gene: NA; V gene: TRBV6-5; J gene: TRBJ2-7; CDR3 DNA: TGTGCCAGCAGTATAGGGGATTTCCACGAGCAGTACTTC; CDR3 protein: CASSIGDFHEQYF
clone size: NA; D gene: NA; V gene: TRBV27; J gene: TRBJ1-2; CDR3 DNA: TGTGCCAGCAGTAGGACAGCAAGCTATGGCTACACCTTC; CDR3 protein: CASSRTASYGYTF
clone size: NA; D gene: NA; V gene: TRBV6-5; J gene: TRBJ2-1; CDR3 DNA: TGTGCCAGCAGTTTATCTGGAGTGAAGTTGCATGAGCAGTTCTTC; CDR3 protein: CASSLSGVKLHEQFF
clone size: once; D gene: TRBD1; V gene: TRBV7-6; J gene: TRBJ2-3; CDR3 DNA: TGTGCCAGCAGCTTAGGCGGGCCCAGGGGGGATACGCAGTATTTT; CDR3 protein: CASSLGGPRGDTQYF
clone size: NA; D gene: TRBD1; V gene: TRBV6-1; J gene: TRBJ1-6; CDR3 DNA: TGTGCCAGCAGTGAAGGGACAGGGGGTTATTCACCCCTCCACTTT; CDR3 protein: CASSEGTGGYSPLHF
clone size: NA; D gene: NA; V gene: TRBV4-1; J gene: TRBJ1-5; CDR3 DNA: TGCGCCAGCAGCCAAGACGGGGGGTTTGGCAATCAGCCCCAGCATTTT; CDR3 protein: CASSQDGGFGNQPQHF
clone size: once; D gene: TRBD1; V gene: TRBV5-1; J gene: TRBJ1-1; CDR3 DNA: TGCGCCAGCAGCTTGGCCGGGTCAGGGGGTAGCACTGAAGCTTTCTTT; CDR3 protein: CASSLAGSGGSTEAFF
clone size: NA; D gene: NA; V gene: TRBV18; J gene: TRBJ2-3; CDR3 DNA: TGTGCCAGCTCACCTGGACTTAGCACAGATACGCAGTATTTT; CDR3 protein: CASSPGLSTDTQYF